This TCR beta chain was retrieved from a study of CD8+CD57+ T cells in acquired aplastic anemia. Turning to the study itself: Sorted CD4+ and CD8+ cells yielded DNA averaging approximately 3.5 ug.

Using genomic DNA as the template, TCR beta VDJ and CDR3 profiling was carried out. One entry per CDR3 protein, called by TCRdb with MiXCR from the reads. The repertoire holds about 160,000 distinct CDR3 sequences, with about 48% as singletons. This clonotype was seen a handful of times. Its antigen is unknown. Trimming removed 8 bases at V and 3 bases at J, with 17 bases between. Germline V gives CDR1 MDHEN, CDR2 SYDVKM. This CDR3 comprises 15 residues. Overall study findings and caveats: Controls and patients did not differ significantly in CD8+ Simpson's diversity.

Sequencing involved patients with CD8+CD57+ cell expansion previously shown by flow cytometry. This clonotype originated in a human donor with aplastic anemia. The sequencing sample was made of sorted CD4+, CD8+, or CD8+CD57+ T cells (not recorded which) from PBMCs. The chain is built from TRBV28 and TRBJ1-5; weak D call: TRBD1 (6 bases). CDR3 sequence (DNA): TGTGCCAGCGGGTTGACAGGACGACTCAATCAGCCCCAGCATTTT. Encoded protein: CASGLTGRLNQPQHF.